Listed below are T cell receptor beta chains from one sample, sequenced in a study of patients and donors after allogeneic stem cell transplantation. TCRdb re-derived calls from the RT-PCR reads in MiXCR, one entry per CDR3 protein. The data show about 200,000 distinct CDR3 sequences, roughly two fifths seen once. Specimen: blood, either unsorted or a sorted T cell fraction (not recorded which). The receptors come from a human donor who was either an allogeneic HSCT recipient or a stem cell or donor lymphocyte infusion donor (not recorded which). It is not recorded whose cells these are; they may come from a transplant donor. The CDR3 runs from the conserved cysteine through the conserved F or W. The D gene is left open where the match is weak. Where a row states a size, it is once, few, many or the class of an expanded clone; other rows omit it.

V,size,D,length,J,CDR3,DNA
TRBV12-3/TRBV12-4,-,-,12,TRBJ2-1,CASSGGWNEQFF,TGTGCCAGCAGTGGAGGGTGGAATGAGCAGTTCTTC
TRBV28,once,TRBD2,15,TRBJ2-1,CASSLLAGGINEQFF,TGTGCCAGCAGTCTACTAGCGGGGGGTATCAATGAGCAGTTCTTC
TRBV7-3,-,-,15,TRBJ2-1,CASSLISGSYNEQFF,TGTGCCAGCAGCTTAATTTCAGGGTCCTACAATGAGCAGTTCTTC
TRBV27,-,TRBD1,15,TRBJ2-1,CASRRTGGNWDEQFF,TGTGCCAGCAGGCGGACAGGGGGCAATTGGGATGAGCAGTTCTTC
TRBV11-3,-,-,17,TRBJ2-1,CASSPGTPEPAMDEQFF,TGTGCCAGCAGCCCGGGGACTCCCGAGCCCGCAATGGATGAGCAGTTCTTC
TRBV12-3/TRBV12-4,-,-,14,TRBJ2-5,CATTPRTVGETQYF,TGTGCCACCACGCCTAGGACAGTAGGAGAGACCCAGTACTTC
TRBV6-2/TRBV6-3,-,TRBD2,15,TRBJ2-5,CASSFPGGYQETQYF,TGTGCCAGCAGTTTCCCCGGGGGGTACCAAGAGACCCAGTACTTC
TRBV28,few,-,15,TRBJ1-5,CASTMLRGGRQPQHF,TGTGCCAGCACCATGCTCCGGGGGGGCCGACAGCCCCAGCATTTT
TRBV5-1,few,TRBD1,16,TRBJ1-4,CASSLGGQGLNEKLFF,TGCGCCAGCAGCTTGGGCGGACAGGGTCTCAATGAAAAACTGTTTTTT
TRBV7-6,-,-,18,TRBJ1-1,CASSLDPPEGLSNTEAFF,TGTGCCAGCAGCTTAGACCCCCCTGAGGGGTTGTCGAACACTGAAGCTTTCTTT
TRBV7-3,few,TRBD1,16,TRBJ1-1,CASSLTTGTGNTEAFF,TGTGCCAGCAGCTTAACGACAGGGACAGGGAACACTGAAGCTTTCTTT
TRBV5-1,many,-,13,TRBJ1-2,CASSRDFGDGYTF,TGCGCCAGCAGCCGGGACTTCGGGGATGGCTACACCTTC
TRBV29-1,many,-,11,TRBJ1-2,CSVEAARRTTF,TGCAGCGTTGAAGCGGCCAGGAGGACCACCTTC
TRBV12-3/TRBV12-4,-,TRBD1,15,TRBJ2-7,CASSLSGQGVSEQYF,TGTGCCAGCAGTTTATCTGGACAGGGGGTATCCGAGCAGTACTTC
TRBV12-3/TRBV12-4,-,-,12,TRBJ1-1,CASSSGLQGAFF,TGTGCCAGCAGTTCCGGCCTCCAGGGAGCTTTCTTT
TRBV28,-,-,14,TRBJ2-7,CATSPGGQLYEQYF,TGTGCCACCTCTCCCGGAGGTCAACTCTACGAGCAGTACTTC
TRBV6-6,-,-,14,TRBJ1-2,CASSYEYGNYGYTF,TGTGCCAGCAGTTACGAGTACGGTAACTATGGCTACACCTTC
TRBV27,-,-,14,TRBJ2-2,CASTLGGPAGELFF,TGTGCCAGCACTCTAGGGGGTCCAGCCGGGGAGCTGTTTTTT
TRBV5-4,once,TRBD2,16,TRBJ2-7,CASSSLTSGLAYEQYF,TGTGCCAGCAGTTCTTTGACTAGCGGATTAGCCTACGAGCAGTACTTC
TRBV6-1,-,-,15,TRBJ1-1,CASSEVGVMNTEAFF,TGTGCCAGCAGTGAAGTGGGAGTAATGAACACTGAAGCTTTCTTT
TRBV4-3,few,-,21,TRBJ1-1,CASSQDLSRQTQGNVNTEAFF,TGCGCCAGCAGCCAAGATTTGAGTCGCCAAACCCAGGGGAACGTGAACACTGAAGCTTTCTTT
TRBV29-1,-,-,14,TRBJ1-2,CSALLGGANYGYTF,TGCAGCGCACTTCTTGGCGGAGCTAACTATGGCTACACCTTC
TRBV27,-,TRBD1,17,TRBJ1-2,CASSFRWDRGLRDGYTF,TGTGCCAGCAGTTTTCGTTGGGACAGGGGGCTTAGGGATGGCTACACCTTC
TRBV27,few,-,15,TRBJ2-5,CASSLTGRREETQYF,TGTGCCAGCAGTTTAACAGGTCGGAGGGAAGAGACCCAGTACTTC
TRBV7-4,-,-,15,TRBJ1-5,CASIVRACFYQPQHF,TGTGCCAGCATCGTTAGGGCTTGCTTTTATCAGCCCCAGCATTTT
TRBV4-2,-,-,13,TRBJ2-7,CASSQDLRYEQYF,TGTGCCAGCAGCCAAGATTTAAGGTACGAGCAGTACTTC
TRBV3-1,-,-,13,TRBJ1-1,CASSHEGNTEAFF,TGTGCCAGCAGCCACGAGGGGAACACTGAAGCTTTCTTT
TRBV6-5,few,TRBD2,17,TRBJ2-1,CASSPIRTSGRFNEQFF,TGTGCCAGCAGCCCTATAAGGACTAGCGGGAGGTTCAATGAGCAGTTCTTC
TRBV29-1,-,-,13,TRBJ2-3,CSVPREGPDTQYF,TGCAGCGTTCCCCGCGAAGGGCCAGATACGCAGTATTTT
TRBV5-1,-,TRBD1,19,TRBJ1-1,CASSLPDRDRGRLNTEAFF,TGCGCCAGCAGCTTGCCCGACCGGGACAGGGGAAGACTGAACACTGAAGCTTTCTTT
TRBV12-3/TRBV12-4,-,TRBD1,15,TRBJ2-3,CASRPGQGTTDTQYF,TGTGCCAGCAGGCCGGGACAGGGGACCACAGATACGCAGTATTTT
TRBV10-3,-,-,12,TRBJ1-1,CAIRGVDTEAFF,TGTGCCATAAGGGGGGTGGACACTGAAGCTTTCTTT
TRBV5-1,-,-,12,TRBJ1-6,CASSLYNSPLHF,TGCGCCAGCAGCCTCTACAATTCACCCCTCCACTTT
TRBV12-3/TRBV12-4,few,TRBD2,19,TRBJ2-1,CASSPSDGRGDYPSNEQFF,TGTGCCAGCAGTCCCTCCGACGGGCGCGGGGACTATCCGAGCAATGAGCAGTTCTTC
TRBV9,-,TRBD1,17,TRBJ2-2,CASSVGWTGDVTGELFF,TGTGCCAGCAGCGTAGGATGGACAGGGGATGTCACCGGGGAGCTGTTTTTT
TRBV4-3,few,TRBD2,21,TRBJ2-1,CASSQGGLAGGSPTSYNEQFF,TGCGCCAGCAGCCAAGGGGGCCTAGCGGGAGGCTCCCCGACCAGTTACAATGAGCAGTTCTTC
TRBV28,-,TRBD1,14,TRBJ1-4,CASSLPGTVAKLFF,TGTGCCAGCAGTTTACCCGGGACAGTGGCAAAACTGTTTTTT